The source of this T cell receptor (beta chain) is a study of Ad26.COV2.S vaccination and SARS-CoV-2 variants. The wider study: The trial was COV1001 and the donor's arm was Ad26.COV2.S. Notes on the study in general: Vaccine recipients posted higher spike-specific TCR breadth than their placebo counterparts. Considerable breadth of spike-specific CD8+ and CD4+ T cell responses has reportedly been documented following vaccination.

As to this clone: The target antigen is unknown.

Treatment: around 19 received Ad26.COV2.S at low or high dose, single or two shots; roughly five received placebo; per-sample allocation not given. It was on day 63 after the first vaccine or placebo injection that samples were taken. The sample came from a Boston adult aged 18-55 years. The protocol was immunoSEQ multiplex PCR, while the TCRdb copy is restricted to in-frame clones and leaves out a portion. The table lists more than 400,000 clones, about 90% of them singletons. This CDR3 has 12 residues. V was clipped by 8 bases and J by 1 base, with 8 bases between them. This sample comprised peripheral blood, obtained in a trial of Ad26.COV2.S vaccine versus placebo. The TCR originated in a person between 18 and 59 years old who received the Ad26.COV2.S COVID-19 vaccine or a placebo. V usage is TRBV12-3 or TRBV12-4 and J usage is TRBJ1-1; D not resolved. CDR3 in amino acids: CASETGNTEAFF. In nucleotides, the CDR3 is TGTGCCAGCGAGACGGGGAACACTGAAGCTTTCTTT.